The 11 T cell receptor beta chains below were found in one sample sequenced in a study of T-cell reconstitution after alpha-beta-depleted transplantation in children (dated by TCRdb to about 2016). Taken with the paper, the label for treatment or condition translates to: allogeneic hematopoietic cell transplantation with graft depleted of TCRalphabeta T cells and CD19 B cells. Library preparation employed PCR. TCRdb shows the sequencer as Illumina HiSeq 2500. TCR library preparation used molecular barcoding, with unique molecular identifiers applied to normalize quantification of the TCRbeta repertoire. TCRdb trimmed the raw reads at Q25, called clones with MiXCR and kept productive beta chains. CDR3 protein sequences are deduplicated, and each keeps its most common genes and DNA. For this sample the table gives fewer than 250,000 distinct CDR3 sequences, of which around a sixth were detected only once. The top ten clonotypes cover 35% to 50% of the sample.

The specimen was PBMCs, mostly from graft donor cells, collected 360 days after TCRalphabeta/CD19-depleted stem cell transplant. These receptors originate from a male patient between 2 and 15 years old who had a stem cell transplant for acute lymphoblastic leukemia, so the T cells may come from the graft donor.

The rearrangement uses TRBV6-2 or TRBV6-3 and TRBJ2-2, with D perhaps TRBD2 (6 bases). V was trimmed by 6 bases and J by 0 bases, leaving 8 bases between them. Germline values: CDR1 MNHEY, CDR2 SVGEGT. CDR3 length equals 14 residues. CDR3 bases: TGTGCCAGCAGCGGGGGAGCGAACACCGGGGAGCTGTTTTTT. This codes for CASSGGANTGELFF.

This clonotype was detected only a few times. The V and J genes are TRBV6-2 or TRBV6-3 and TRBJ2-1, with D unresolved. Trimming removed 10 bases from V and 7 bases from J, with 14 bases in between. This CDR3 has 12 amino acids. CDR1 is MNHEY, CDR2 SVGEGT, per germline. CDR3 in amino acids: CANSLIPNEQFF. The CDR3 DNA reads TGTGCCAACAGCCTAATTCCGAATGAGCAGTTCTTC.

In this sample, this clonotype turned up a few times. This chain joins TRBV5-1 and TRBJ1-1; tentative D call: TRBD1 (5 bases). Deletions cut 1 base from V and 1 base from J, with 14 bases between. Germline CDR1 reads SGHRS; CDR2 reads YFSETQ. The CDR3 covers 16 residues. CDR3 residues: CASSLIAGTSNTEAFF. In DNA, the CDR3 is TGCGCCAGCAGCTTGATTGCAGGGACCTCGAACACTGAAGCTTTCTTT.

V gene TRBV4-3 combines with J gene TRBJ2-5; 8 bases are shared with TRBD2. In germline, CDR1 is LGHNA, CDR2 YSLEER. The length of the CDR3 is 15 residues. Trimming at V came to 3 bases and at J to 7 bases, leaving 10 bases not matched to a gene. The CDR3 DNA sequence: TGCGCCAGCAGCCAGGAGACTAGCGTCTTGTGGACCCAGTACTTC. It translates to CASSQETSVLWTQYF.

This clonotype occurred a few times. The chain is built from TRBV25-1 and TRBJ2-7, with 9 bases that match TRBD2. CDR3 length: 16 amino acids. In germline, CDR1 is MGHDK, CDR2 SYGVNS. J gave up 0 bases and V 3 bases, and 6 bases lay outside the gene matches. In nucleotides, the CDR3 is TGTGCCAGCAGTGAGCGTAGCGGGGGCCGCTCCTACGAGCAGTACTTC. Its protein product is CASSERSGGRSYEQYF.

This clonotype was found a few times. Relative to the germline gene, one junction end is altered; a read error may explain this. This chain links TRBV20-1 with TRBJ2-1; a possible D gene is TRBD1 (6 bases). The CDR3 loop spans 12 amino acids. Germline-derived CDR1 and CDR2 are DFQATT and SNEGSKA (reference sequence). CDR3 sequence: CSARSSGQRILF. In DNA, the CDR3 is TGCAGTGCTAGGTCGTCGGGACAAAGGATCCTCTTC.

Concerning this clonotype: One end of the junction is discordant with germline, which a read error may explain. This chain connects TRBV18 to TRBJ2-3; D is possibly TRBD1 (5 bases). The CDR3 is made up of 16 amino acids. Germline V CDR1 and CDR2: KGHSH, LQKENI. The CDR3 sequence: CASSPLVSGWADTEYF. The CDR3 DNA reads TGTGCCAGCTCACCCCTTGTCTCAGGGTGGGCAGATACGGAGTATTTT.

The CDR3 DNA reads as TGTGCCAGCAGTTTCACAGGGGGTAACAATGAGCAGTTCTTC. This sequence encodes CASSFTGGNNEQFF. The chain recombines TRBV12-3 or TRBV12-4 with TRBJ2-1; 8 bases match TRBD1. The CDR3 is 14 amino acids. With V trimmed by 3 bases and J by 5 bases, 3 bases remained unmatched.

This clonotype came up a few times. The gene calls are TRBV2 and TRBJ1-6; 7 bases agree with TRBD1. With V trimmed by 7 bases and J by 7 bases, 7 bases remained unmatched. This CDR3 has 14 amino acids. Looked up from germline, CDR1 is SNHLY and CDR2 is FYNNEI. CDR3 amino acids: CASIETGPNSPLHF. CDR3 coding DNA: TGTGCCAGCATTGAGACAGGGCCGAATTCACCCCTCCACTTT.

This clonotype was observed a few times. The CDR3 DNA is TGCAGTGCTCCCGGGACAGCCACCTACGAGCAGTACTTC. Protein product: CSAPGTATYEQYF. The rearrangement uses TRBV20-1 and TRBJ2-7; 7 bases are shared with TRBD1. Germline loops: CDR1 DFQATT, CDR2 SNEGSKA (reference sequence). The CDR3 runs 13 residues. The V gene end was trimmed by 5 bases and the J gene end by 2 bases; junction bases not matched to a gene: 6.

This chain links TRBV29-1 with TRBJ2-7, with 13 bases lining up with TRBD2. Germline V lookup: CDR1 SQVTM, CDR2 ANQGSEA. V was clipped by 4 bases and J by 3 bases; unmatched bases: 12. This CDR3 region has 17 residues. This CDR3 is CSVGGTGTSGIYYEQYF. The DNA of the CDR3 is TGCAGCGTTGGGGGTACCGGGACTAGCGGGATATACTACGAGCAGTACTTC.